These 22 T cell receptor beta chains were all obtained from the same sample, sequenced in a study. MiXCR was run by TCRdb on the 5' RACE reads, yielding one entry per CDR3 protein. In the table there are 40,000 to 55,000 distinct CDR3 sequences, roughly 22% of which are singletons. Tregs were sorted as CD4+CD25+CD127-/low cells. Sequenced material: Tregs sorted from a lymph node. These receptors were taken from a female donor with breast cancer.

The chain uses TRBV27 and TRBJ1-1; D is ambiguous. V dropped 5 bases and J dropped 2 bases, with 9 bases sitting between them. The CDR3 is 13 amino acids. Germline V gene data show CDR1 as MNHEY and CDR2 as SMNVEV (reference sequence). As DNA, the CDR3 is TGTGCCAGCAGTATTGGGAGAAACACTGAAGCTTTCTTT. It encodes CASSIGRNTEAFF.

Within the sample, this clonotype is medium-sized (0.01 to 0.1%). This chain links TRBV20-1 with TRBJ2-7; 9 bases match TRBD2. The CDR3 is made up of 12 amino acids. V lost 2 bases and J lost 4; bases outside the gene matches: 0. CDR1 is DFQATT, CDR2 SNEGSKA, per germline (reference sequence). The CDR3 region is CSARLAGYEQYF. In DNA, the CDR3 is TGCAGTGCTAGACTAGCGGGGTACGAGCAGTACTTC.

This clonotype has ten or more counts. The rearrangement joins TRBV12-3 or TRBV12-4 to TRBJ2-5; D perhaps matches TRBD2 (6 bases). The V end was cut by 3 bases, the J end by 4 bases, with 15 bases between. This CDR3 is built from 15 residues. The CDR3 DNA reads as TGTGCCAGCAGTTTGGGGCTAGCGATTACAGAGACCCAGTACTTC. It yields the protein CASSLGLAITETQYF.

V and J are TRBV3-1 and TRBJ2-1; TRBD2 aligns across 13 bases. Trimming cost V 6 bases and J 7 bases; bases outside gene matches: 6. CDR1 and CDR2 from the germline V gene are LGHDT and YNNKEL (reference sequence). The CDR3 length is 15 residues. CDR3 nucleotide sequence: TGTGCCAGCAGGGACGGGACTAGCGGGGTAAATGAGCAGTTCTTC. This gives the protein CASRDGTSGVNEQFF.

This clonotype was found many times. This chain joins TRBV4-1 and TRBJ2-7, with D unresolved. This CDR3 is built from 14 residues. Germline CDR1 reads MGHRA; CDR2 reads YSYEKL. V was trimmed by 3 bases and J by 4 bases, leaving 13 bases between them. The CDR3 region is CASSQAPVGYEQYF. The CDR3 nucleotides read TGCGCCAGCAGCCAGGCTCCTGTCGGATACGAGCAGTACTTC.

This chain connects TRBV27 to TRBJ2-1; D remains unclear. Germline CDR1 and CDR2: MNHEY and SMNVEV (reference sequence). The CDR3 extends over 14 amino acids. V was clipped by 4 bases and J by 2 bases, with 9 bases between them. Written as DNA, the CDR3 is TGTGCCAGCAGTTCCCCGGCTGCCTACAATGAGCAGTTCTTC. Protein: CASSSPAAYNEQFF.

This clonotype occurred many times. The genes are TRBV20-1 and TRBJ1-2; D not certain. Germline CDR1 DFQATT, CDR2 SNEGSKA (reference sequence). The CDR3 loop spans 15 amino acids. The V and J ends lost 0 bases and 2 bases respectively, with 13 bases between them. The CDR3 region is CSARDWLGKNYGYTF. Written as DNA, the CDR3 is TGCAGTGCTAGAGATTGGCTCGGAAAAAACTATGGCTACACCTTC.

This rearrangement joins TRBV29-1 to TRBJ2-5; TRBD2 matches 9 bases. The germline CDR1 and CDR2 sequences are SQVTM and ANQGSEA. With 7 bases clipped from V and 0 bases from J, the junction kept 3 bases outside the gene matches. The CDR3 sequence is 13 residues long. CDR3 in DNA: TGCAGCGCGGCGGGAGGGTACCAAGAGACCCAGTACTTC. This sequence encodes CSAAGGYQETQYF.

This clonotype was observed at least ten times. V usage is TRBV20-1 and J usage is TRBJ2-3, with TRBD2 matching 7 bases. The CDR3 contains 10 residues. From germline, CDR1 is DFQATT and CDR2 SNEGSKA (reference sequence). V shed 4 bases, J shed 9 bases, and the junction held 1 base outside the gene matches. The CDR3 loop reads CSAISGTQYF. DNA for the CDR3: TGCAGTGCTATTAGCGGGACGCAGTATTTT.

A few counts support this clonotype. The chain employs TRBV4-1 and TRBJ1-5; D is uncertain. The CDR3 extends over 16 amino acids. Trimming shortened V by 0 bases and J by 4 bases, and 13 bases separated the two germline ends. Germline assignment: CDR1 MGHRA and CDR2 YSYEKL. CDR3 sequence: CASSQEIGQFNQPQHF. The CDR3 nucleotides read TGCGCCAGCAGCCAAGAAATAGGGCAGTTTAATCAGCCCCAGCATTTT.

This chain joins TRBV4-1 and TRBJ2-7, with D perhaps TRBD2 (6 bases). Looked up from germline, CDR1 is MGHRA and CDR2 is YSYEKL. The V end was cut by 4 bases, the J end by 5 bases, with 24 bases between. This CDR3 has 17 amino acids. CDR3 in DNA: TGCGCCAGCAGCCCTGGAACGGGACTGGGATCATTTGACGAGCAGTACTTC. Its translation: CASSPGTGLGSFDEQYF.

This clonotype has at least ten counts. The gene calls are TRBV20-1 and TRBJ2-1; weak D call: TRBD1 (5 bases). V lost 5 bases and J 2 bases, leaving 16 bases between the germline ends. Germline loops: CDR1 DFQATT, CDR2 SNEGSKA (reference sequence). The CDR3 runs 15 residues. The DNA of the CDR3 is TGCAGTGCTCTGGACAAGTCGATCCCCTACAATGAGCAGTTCTTC. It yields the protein CSALDKSIPYNEQFF.

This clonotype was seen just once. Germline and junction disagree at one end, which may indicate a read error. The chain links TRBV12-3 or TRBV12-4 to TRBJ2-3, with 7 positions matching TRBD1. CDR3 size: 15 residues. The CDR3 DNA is TGTGACAGCAGTTTAAAGGGGGCCGGCACAGATATGCAGTATTTT. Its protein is CDSSLKGAGTDMQYF.

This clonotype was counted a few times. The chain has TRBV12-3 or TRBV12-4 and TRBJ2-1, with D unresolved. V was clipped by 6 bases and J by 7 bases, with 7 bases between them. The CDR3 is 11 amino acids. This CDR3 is CASSPGNEQFF. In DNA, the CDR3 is TGTGCCAGCAGCCCCGGGAATGAGCAGTTCTTC.

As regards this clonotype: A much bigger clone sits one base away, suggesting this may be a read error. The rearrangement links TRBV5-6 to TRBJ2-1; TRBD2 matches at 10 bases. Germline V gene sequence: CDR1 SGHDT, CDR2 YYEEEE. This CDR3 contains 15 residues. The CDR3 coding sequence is TGTGTCAGCAGCCATAGACTAGCGGGTTACAATGAGCAGTTCTTC. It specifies CVSSHRLAGYNEQFF.

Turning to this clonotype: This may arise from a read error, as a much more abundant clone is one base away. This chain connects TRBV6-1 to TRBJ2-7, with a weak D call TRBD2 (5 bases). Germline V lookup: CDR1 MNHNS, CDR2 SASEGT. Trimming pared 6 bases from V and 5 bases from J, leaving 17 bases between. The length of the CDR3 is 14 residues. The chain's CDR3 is CASSEDFISHEQYF. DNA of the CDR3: TGTGCCAGCAGCGAGGACTTTATATCCCACGAGCAGTACTTC.

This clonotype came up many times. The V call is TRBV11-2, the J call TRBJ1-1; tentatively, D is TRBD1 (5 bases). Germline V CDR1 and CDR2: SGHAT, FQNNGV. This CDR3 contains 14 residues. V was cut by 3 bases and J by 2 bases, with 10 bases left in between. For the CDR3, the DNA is TGTGCCAGCAGCTTGGGGGACGGAAACACTGAAGCTTTCTTT. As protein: CASSLGDGNTEAFF.

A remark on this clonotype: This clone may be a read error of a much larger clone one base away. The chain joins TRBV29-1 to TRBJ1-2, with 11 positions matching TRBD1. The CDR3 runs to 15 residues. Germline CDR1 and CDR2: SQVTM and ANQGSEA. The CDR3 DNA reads TGCAGCGTTGTCCTTAAAGGGACAGGGGGGTATGGCAACACCTTC. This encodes CSVVLKGTGGYGNTF.

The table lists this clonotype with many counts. Written as DNA, the CDR3 is TGTGCCAGCAGTTTCAGGGCGGGCCCAACCACCGGGGAGCTGTTTTTT. Its translation: CASSFRAGPTTGELFF. The chain has TRBV28 and TRBJ2-2; the D gene could be TRBD1 or TRBD2 (5 bases each). The CDR3 runs to 16 residues. Germline V lookup: CDR1 MDHEN, CDR2 SYDVKM. V lost 3 bases and J lost 4, with 15 bases in between.

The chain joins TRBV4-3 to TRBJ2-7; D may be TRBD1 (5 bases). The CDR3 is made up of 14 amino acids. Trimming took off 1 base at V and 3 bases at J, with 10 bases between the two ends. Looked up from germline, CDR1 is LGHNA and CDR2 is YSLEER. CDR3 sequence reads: CASSQGQNLYEQYF. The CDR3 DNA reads TGCGCCAGCAGCCAAGGACAGAACCTCTACGAGCAGTACTTC.

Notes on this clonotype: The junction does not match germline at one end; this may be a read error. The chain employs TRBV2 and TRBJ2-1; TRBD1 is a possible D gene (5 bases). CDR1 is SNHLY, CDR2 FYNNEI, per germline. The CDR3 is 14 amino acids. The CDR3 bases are TGTACCAGCCGCCGCGACAGACTTTGGGATGAGCAGTTCTTC. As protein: CTSRRDRLWDEQFF.

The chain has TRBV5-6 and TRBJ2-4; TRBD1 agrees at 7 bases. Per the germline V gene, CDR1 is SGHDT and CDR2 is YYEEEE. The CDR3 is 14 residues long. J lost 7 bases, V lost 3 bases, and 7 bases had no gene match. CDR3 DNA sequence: TGTGCCAGCAGCTCAACAGACAGGGTGAACATTCAGTACTTC. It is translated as CASSSTDRVNIQYF.